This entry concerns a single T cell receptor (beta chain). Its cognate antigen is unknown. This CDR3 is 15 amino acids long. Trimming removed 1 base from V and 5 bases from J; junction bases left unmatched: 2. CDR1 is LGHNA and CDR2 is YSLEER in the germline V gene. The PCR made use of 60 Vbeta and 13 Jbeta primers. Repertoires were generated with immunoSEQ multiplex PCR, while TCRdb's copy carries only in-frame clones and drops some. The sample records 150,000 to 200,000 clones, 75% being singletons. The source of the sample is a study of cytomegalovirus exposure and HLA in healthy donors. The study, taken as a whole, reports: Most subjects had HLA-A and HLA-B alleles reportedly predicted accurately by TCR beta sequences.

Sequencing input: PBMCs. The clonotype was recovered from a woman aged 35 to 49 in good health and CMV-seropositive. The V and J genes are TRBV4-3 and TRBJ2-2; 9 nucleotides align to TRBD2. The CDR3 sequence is CASSQVSGRTGELFF. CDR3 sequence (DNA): TGCGCCAGCAGCCAAGTGAGCGGGAGGACCGGGGAGCTGTTTTTT.